This T cell receptor beta chain was documented in a study of T cell responses to AZD1222 COVID-19 vaccine. Overall study: Pooled samples include second doses given at about 4 or 12 weeks. Findings and limits, study-wide: Only after the peak T cell response were repertoires sampled. The study found vaccine-associated CD4 TCRs spanning spike, dominant at 160-218 and 743-854. Among the donors, most were white British and more were female, and clonal diversity was possibly underestimated.

V gave up 3 bases and J gave up 0 bases, with 12 bases separating them. This CDR3 has 16 residues. Germline CDR1 and CDR2: KGHDR and SFDVKD. Repertoires were generated with immunoSEQ multiplex PCR, while TCRdb's copy carries only in-frame clones and drops some. The sample lists roughly 110,000 clones; roughly nine tenths were seen once. The count of this clone is one. The target antigen is unknown. This chain uses TRBV24-1 with TRBJ2-3; no firm D call. The receptor's source is an adult in good health. Sequenced here: peripheral blood, sampled on day 0 of AZD1222 vaccination. CDR3 DNA: TGTGCCACCAGTGATCCCCTCGCAGCCAGCACAGATACGCAGTATTTT. Protein: CATSDPLAASTDTQYF.